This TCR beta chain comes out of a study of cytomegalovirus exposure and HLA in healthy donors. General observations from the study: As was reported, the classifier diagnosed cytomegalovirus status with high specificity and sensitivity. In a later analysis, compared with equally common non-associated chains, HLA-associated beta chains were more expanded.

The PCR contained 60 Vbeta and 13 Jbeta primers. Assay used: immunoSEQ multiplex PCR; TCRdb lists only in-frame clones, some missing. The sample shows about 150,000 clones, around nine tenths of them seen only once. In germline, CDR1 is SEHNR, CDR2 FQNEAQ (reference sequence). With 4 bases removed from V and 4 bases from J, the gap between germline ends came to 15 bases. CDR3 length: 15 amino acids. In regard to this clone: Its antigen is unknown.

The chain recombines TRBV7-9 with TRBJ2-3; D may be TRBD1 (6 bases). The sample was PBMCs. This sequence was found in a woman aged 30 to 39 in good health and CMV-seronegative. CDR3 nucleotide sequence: TGTGCCAGCAGCTACTTGGGGTCAGGGGCAGATACGCAGTATTTT. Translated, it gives CASSYLGSGADTQYF.